This T cell receptor beta chain was captured by sequencing in a study of radiation and T cells in renal cell carcinoma. CDR3 length: 12 amino acids. Germline CDR1 is LNHNV and CDR2 is YYDKDF (reference sequence). Between the trimmed V and J ends, which lost 5 bases and 2 bases, there was a span of 5 bases. Time point defined: blood 4 weeks post-SBRT, at nephrectomy. Treatment in this sample: 15 Gy SBRT to primary tumor, nephrectomy 4 weeks later. Blood was sampled at baseline, 2 weeks and 4 weeks after SBRT. In its sample, this clone was seen a few times. Generated by immunoSEQ multiplex PCR, the TCRdb table keeps only in-frame clones and is missing some. The sample lists around 100,000 clones, more than 65% occurring once.

The chain has TRBV15 and TRBJ2-3; D call uncertain. The sequences come from blood, collected from a patient whose treatment included radiotherapy and nephrectomy. This sequence was found in a man aged 55 to 70 with renal cell carcinoma. The CDR3: CATSSFTDTQYF. In DNA form, the CDR3 reads TGTGCCACCAGCTCTTTCACAGATACGCAGTATTTT.